This T cell receptor (beta chain) is drawn from a study of T cells in tuberculosis. Across the whole study: The T cells targeted glucose monomycolate, a mycobacterial lipid, via CD1B. Study-wide findings and caveats: Classification accuracy was about 85% (AUROC 0.7 to 0.9) with the GMM-specific repertoire.

This CDR3 is 14 amino acids long. CDR1 is SGHTA, CDR2 FQGNSA, per germline. V gave up 3 bases and J gave up 4 bases, with 9 bases separating them. The time point denotes: new active TB diagnosis, blood taken before or within 7 days of starting treatment. Included patients were adults of at least 18, HIV-seronegative, South African. Regarding this clone: Its specificity is unknown.

The method was immunoSEQ multiplex PCR; TCRdb's version includes in-frame clones alone and lacks a portion of them. Seen here are about 30,000 clones, roughly 90% observed once, and the top ten hold approximately 2.4%. The J gene is TRBJ1-4, the V gene TRBV7-2; D ambiguous. This specimen was PBMCs, taken at tuberculosis diagnosis. The clonotype originates from an adult with tuberculosis. CDR3: CASSLSLLNEKLFF. The CDR3 DNA reads TGTGCCAGCAGCTTGTCCCTTCTTAATGAAAAACTGTTTTTT.